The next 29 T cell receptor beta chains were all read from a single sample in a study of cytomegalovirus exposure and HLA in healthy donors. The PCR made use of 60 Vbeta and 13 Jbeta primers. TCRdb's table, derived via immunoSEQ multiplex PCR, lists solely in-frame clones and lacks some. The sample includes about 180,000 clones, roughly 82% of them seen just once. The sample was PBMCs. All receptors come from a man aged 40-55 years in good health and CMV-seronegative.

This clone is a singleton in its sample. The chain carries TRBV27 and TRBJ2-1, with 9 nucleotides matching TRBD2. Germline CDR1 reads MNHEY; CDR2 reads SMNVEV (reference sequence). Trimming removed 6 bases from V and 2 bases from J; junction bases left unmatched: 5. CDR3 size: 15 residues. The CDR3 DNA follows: TGTGCCAGCAGGTCCAGCGGGGGGACCTACAATGAGCAGTTCTTC. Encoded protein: CASRSSGGTYNEQFF.

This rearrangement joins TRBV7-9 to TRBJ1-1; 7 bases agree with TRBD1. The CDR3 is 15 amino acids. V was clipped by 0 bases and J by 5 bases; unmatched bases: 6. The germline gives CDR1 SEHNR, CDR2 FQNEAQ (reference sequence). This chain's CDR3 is CASSLAYRGGTEAFF. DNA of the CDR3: TGTGCCAGCAGCTTAGCCTACAGGGGTGGGACTGAAGCTTTCTTT.

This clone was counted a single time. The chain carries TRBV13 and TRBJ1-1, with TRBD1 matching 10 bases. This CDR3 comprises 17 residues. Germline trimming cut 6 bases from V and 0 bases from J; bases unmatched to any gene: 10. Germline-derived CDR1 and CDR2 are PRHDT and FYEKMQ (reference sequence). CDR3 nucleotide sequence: TGTGCCAGCAGGGGTGGACAGGGGGTTTGGGTGAACACTGAAGCTTTCTTT. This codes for CASRGGQGVWVNTEAFF.

CDR3 loop: CASSQGGGRETQYF. The CDR3 DNA reads TGCGCCAGCAGCCAAGGGGGGGGCCGGGAGACCCAGTACTTC. V is TRBV4-1 and J is TRBJ2-5; TRBD2 might be the D (7 bases). Trimming removed 1 base at V and 5 bases at J, with 11 bases between. The CDR3 is 14 residues long. Germline V gives CDR1 MGHRA, CDR2 YSYEKL.

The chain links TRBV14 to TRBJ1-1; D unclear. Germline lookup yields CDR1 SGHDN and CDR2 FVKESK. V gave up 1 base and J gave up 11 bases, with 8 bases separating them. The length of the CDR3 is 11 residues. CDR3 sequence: CASSQGRLAFF. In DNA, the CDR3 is TGTGCCAGCAGCCAAGGTCGTTTGGCTTTCTTT. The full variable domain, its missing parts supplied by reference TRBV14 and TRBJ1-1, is EAGVTQFPSHSVIEKGQTVTLRCDPISGHDNLYWYRRVMGKEIKFLLHFVKESKQDESGMPNNRFLAERTGGTYSTLKVQPAELEDSGVYFCASSQGRLAFFGQGTRLTVV.

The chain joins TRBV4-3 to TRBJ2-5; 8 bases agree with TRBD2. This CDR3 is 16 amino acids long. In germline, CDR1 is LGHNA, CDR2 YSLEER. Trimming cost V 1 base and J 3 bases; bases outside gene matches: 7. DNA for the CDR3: TGCGCCAGCAGCCAAGGCACGGGACTAGGGGAAGAGACCCAGTACTTC. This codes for CASSQGTGLGEETQYF.

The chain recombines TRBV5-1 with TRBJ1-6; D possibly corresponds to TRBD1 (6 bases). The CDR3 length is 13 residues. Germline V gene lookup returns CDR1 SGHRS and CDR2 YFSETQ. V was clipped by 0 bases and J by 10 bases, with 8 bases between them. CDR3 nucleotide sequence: TGCGCCAGCAGCTTGGAGGGGGACTCACCCCTCCACTTT. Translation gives CASSLEGDSPLHF.

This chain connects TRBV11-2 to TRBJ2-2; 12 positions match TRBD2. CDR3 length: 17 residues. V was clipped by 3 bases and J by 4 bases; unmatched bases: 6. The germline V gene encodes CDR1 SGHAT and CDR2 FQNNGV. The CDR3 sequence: CASSFLAGGPGTGELFF. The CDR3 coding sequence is TGTGCCAGCAGCTTCCTAGCGGGAGGGCCGGGCACCGGGGAGCTGTTTTTT.

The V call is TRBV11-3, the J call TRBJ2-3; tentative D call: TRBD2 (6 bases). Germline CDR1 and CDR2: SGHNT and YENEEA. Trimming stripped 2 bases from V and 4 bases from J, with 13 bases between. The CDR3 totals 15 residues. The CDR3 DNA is TGTGCCAGCAGCTTACGTAATCCGGGAGCAGATACGCAGTATTTT. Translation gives CASSLRNPGADTQYF. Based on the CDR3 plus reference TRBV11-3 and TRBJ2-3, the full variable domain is EAGVVQSPRYKIIEKKQPVAFWCNPISGHNTLYWYLQNLGQGPELLIRYENEEAVDDSQLPKDRFSAERLKGVDSTLKIQPAELGDSAVYLCASSLRNPGADTQYFGPGTRLTVL.

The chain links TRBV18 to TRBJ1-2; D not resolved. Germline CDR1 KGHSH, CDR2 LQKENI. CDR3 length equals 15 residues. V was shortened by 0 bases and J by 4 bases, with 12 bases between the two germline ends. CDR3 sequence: CASSPPVSAAYGYTF. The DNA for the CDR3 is TGTGCCAGCTCACCACCGGTCTCAGCGGCCTATGGCTACACCTTC.

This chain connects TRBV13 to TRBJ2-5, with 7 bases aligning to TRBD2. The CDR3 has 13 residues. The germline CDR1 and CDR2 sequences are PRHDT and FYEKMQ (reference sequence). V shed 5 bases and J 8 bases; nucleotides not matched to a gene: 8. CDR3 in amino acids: CASSISGIGTQYF. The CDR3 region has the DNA TGTGCCAGCAGCATCAGCGGGATAGGTACCCAGTACTTC. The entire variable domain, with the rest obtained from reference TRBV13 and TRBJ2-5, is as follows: AAGVIQSPRHLIKEKRETATLKCYPIPRHDTVYWYQQGPGQDPQFLISFYEKMQSDKGSIPDRFSAQQFSDYHSELNMSSLELGDSALYFCASSISGIGTQYFGPGTRLLVL.

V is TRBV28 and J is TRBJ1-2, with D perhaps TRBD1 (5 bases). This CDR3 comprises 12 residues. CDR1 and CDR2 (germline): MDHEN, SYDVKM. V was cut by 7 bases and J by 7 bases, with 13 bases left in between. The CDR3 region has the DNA TGTGCCAGCACCTGGAGGGGAGGTGGCTACACCTTC. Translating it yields CASTWRGGGYTF.

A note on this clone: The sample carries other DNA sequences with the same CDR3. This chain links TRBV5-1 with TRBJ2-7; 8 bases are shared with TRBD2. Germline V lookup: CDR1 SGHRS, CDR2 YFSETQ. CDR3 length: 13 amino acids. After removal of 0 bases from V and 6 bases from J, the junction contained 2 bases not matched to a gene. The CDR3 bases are TGCGCCAGCAGCTTGGCGGCGGGAGGCGAGCAGTACTTC. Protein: CASSLAAGGEQYF.

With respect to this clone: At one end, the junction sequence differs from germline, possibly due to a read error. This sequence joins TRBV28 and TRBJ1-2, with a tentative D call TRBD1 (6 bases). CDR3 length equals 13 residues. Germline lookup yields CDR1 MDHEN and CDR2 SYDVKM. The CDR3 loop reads CASSSPGQRPPPF. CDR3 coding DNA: TGTGCCAGCAGTTCACCGGGACAACGACCCCCCCCCTTC.

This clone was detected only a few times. The CDR3 DNA is TGTGCCAGCAGTTACGGGGGGGCGGCCTACGAGCAGTACTTC. It yields the protein CASSYGGAAYEQYF. The J gene is TRBJ2-7, the V gene TRBV6-5; D is possibly TRBD2 (7 bases). Germline V gene data show CDR1 as MNHEY and CDR2 as SVGAGI. The V gene lost 2 bases and the J gene lost 2 bases, with 10 bases spanning the gap. CDR3 length equals 14 residues.

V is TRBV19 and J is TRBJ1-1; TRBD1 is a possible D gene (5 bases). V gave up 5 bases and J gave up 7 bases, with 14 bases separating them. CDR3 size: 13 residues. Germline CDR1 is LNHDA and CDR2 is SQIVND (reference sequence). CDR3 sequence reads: CASSDRRGYEAFF. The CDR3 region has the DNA TGTGCCAGTAGTGACCGGAGGGGTTATGAAGCTTTCTTT.

DNA of the CDR3: TGTGCCAGCAGCTGGAGGGACCGAGACACTGAAGCTTTCTTT. It encodes CASSWRDRDTEAFF. This rearrangement joins TRBV7-9 to TRBJ1-1, with TRBD1 as a possible D gene (5 bases). V lost 4 bases to trimming and J lost 3 bases, with 12 bases between them. The CDR3 runs 14 residues. Per the germline V gene, CDR1 is SEHNR and CDR2 is FQNEAQ (reference sequence).

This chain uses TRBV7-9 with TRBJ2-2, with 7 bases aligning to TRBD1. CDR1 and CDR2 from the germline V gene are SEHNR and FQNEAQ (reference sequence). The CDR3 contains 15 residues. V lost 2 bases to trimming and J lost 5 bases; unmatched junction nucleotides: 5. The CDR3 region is CASSLTGQRTGELFF. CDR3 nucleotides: TGTGCCAGCAGCTTAACGGGACAGCGTACCGGGGAGCTGTTTTTT.

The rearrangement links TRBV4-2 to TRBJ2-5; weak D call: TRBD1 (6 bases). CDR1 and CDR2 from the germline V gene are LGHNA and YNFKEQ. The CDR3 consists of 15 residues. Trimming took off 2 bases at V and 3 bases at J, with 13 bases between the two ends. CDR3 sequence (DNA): TGTGCCAGCAGCCAATTTGGACAGACGAAAGAGACCCAGTACTTC. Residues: CASSQFGQTKETQYF.

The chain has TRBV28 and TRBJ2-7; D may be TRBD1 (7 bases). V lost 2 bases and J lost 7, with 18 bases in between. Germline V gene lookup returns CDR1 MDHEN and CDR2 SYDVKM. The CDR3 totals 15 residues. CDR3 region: CASSLPGQRAGEQYF. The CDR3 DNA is TGTGCCAGCAGTTTACCGGGACAGCGGGCGGGGGAGCAGTACTTC.

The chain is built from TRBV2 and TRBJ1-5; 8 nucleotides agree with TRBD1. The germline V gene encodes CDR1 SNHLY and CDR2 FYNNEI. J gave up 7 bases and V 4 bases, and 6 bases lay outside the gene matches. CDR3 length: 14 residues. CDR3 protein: CASSADRGGQPQHF. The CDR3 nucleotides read TGTGCCAGCAGTGCCGACAGGGGAGGGCAGCCCCAGCATTTT.

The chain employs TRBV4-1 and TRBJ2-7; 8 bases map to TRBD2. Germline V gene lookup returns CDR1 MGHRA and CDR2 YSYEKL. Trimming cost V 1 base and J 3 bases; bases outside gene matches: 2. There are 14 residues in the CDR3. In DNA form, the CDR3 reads TGCGCCAGCAGCCAAGCGGGGGGGCGCTACGAGCAGTACTTC. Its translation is CASSQAGGRYEQYF.

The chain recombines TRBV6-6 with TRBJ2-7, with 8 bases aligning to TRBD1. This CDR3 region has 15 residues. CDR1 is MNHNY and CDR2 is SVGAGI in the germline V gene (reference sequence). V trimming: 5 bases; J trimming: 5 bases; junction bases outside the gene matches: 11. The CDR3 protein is CASSPGQGQGDEQYF. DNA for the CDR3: TGTGCCAGCAGTCCCGGACAGGGTCAAGGGGACGAGCAGTACTTC.

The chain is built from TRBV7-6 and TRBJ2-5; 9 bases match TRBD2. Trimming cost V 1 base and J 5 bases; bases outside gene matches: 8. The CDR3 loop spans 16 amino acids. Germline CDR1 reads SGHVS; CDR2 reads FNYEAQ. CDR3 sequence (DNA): TGTGCCAGCAGCTTAGTACGAGCGGGGGGATCGGAGACCCAGTACTTC. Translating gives CASSLVRAGGSETQYF.

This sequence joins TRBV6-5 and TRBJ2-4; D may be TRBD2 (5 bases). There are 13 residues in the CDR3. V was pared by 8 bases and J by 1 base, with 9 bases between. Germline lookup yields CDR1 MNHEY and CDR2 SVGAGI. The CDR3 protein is CASGGRAKNIQYF. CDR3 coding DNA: TGTGCCAGCGGAGGCAGGGCCAAAAACATTCAGTACTTC.

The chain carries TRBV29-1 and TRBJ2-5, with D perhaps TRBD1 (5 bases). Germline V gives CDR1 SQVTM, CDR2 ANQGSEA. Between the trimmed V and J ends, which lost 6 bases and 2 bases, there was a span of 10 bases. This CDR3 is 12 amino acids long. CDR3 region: CSVADSQETQYF. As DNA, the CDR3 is TGCAGCGTCGCTGACAGTCAAGAGACCCAGTACTTC.

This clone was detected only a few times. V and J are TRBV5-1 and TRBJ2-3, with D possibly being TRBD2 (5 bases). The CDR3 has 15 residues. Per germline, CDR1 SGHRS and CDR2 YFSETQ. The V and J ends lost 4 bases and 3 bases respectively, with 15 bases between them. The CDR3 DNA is TGCGCCAGCAGCATGGACTCGATTCGTACAGATACGCAGTATTTT. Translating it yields CASSMDSIRTDTQYF. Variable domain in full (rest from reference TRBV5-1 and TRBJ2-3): KAGVTQTPRYLIKTRGQQVTLSCSPISGHRSVSWYQQTPGQGLQFLFEYFSETQRNKGNFPGRFSGRQFSNSRSEMNVSTLELGDSALYLCASSMDSIRTDTQYFGPGTRLTVL.

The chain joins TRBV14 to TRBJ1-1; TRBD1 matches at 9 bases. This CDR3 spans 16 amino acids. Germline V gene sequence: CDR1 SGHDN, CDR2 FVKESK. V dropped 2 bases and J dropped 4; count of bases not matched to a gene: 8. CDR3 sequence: CASSQQPGQGITEAFF. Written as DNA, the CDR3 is TGTGCCAGCAGCCAACAACCGGGACAGGGAATCACTGAAGCTTTCTTT.

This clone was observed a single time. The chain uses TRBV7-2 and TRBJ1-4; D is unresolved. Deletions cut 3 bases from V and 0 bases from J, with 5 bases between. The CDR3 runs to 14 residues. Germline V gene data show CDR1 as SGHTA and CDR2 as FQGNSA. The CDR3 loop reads CASSFGATNEKLFF. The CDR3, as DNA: TGTGCCAGCAGCTTCGGGGCAACTAATGAAAAACTGTTTTTT.